The rows below give T cell receptor beta chains drawn from one sample of a study of T cell repertoires in cytomegalovirus infection. TCRdb re-called the reads with MiXCR, one entry per CDR3 protein. The data show around 450,000 distinct CDR3 sequences, approximately 32% seen once. Sequenced: PBMCs. The origin of the receptors is a human donor in good health (CMV status not recorded). Some clones in this sample may be carry-over from other donors' samples. The CDR3 runs from the conserved cysteine through the conserved F or W. The order of the fields is V gene, J gene, D gene, CDR3 protein. D genes are given only for firm matches.

TRBV5-1	TRBJ1-1	NA	CASSLVPGLNTEAFF
TRBV20-1	TRBJ1-5	NA	CSAKGLYQPQHF
TRBV20-1	TRBJ2-3	NA	CSARDRGLSNPDTQYF
TRBV25-1	TRBJ1-6	NA	CASSDHTGFHYNSPLHF
TRBV7-8	TRBJ1-2	NA	CASSRDRIPANYGYTF
TRBV7-2	TRBJ1-1	NA	CASSLMVRGNTEAFF
TRBV7-8	TRBJ1-5	NA	CASSLNPWDRIKSQHF
TRBV20-1	TRBJ2-3	TRBD2	CSARGGLAGGSTDTQYF
TRBV7-2	TRBJ2-7	NA	CASSPQRATTSEQYF
TRBV15	TRBJ1-1	NA	CATSRPLAAPNTEAFF
TRBV7-9	TRBJ1-2	NA	CASSLARRGYYGYTF
TRBV7-9	TRBJ1-2	NA	CASSSLQGPYGGYTF
TRBV29-1	TRBJ1-1	TRBD1	CSVRLSRTGDTEAFF
TRBV20-1	TRBJ1-4	NA	CSARPGRINEKLFF
TRBV7-8	TRBJ2-7	NA	CASSSRGRVSSYEQYF
TRBV6-5	TRBJ2-3	NA	CASKVGAWGTDTQYF